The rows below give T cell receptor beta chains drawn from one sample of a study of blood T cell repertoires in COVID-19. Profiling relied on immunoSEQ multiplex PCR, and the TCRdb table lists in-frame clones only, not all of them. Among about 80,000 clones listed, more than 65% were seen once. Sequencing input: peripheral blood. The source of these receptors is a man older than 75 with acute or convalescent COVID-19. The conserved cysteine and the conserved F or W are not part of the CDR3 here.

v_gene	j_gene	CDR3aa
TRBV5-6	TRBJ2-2	ASSAQEGRTGELF
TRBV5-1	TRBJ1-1	ASSRGTGGTEAF
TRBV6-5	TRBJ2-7	ASTQPRQGVHEQY
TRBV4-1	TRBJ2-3	ASSQDFSSLAVSTDTQY
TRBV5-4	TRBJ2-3	ASSFRGGTDTQY
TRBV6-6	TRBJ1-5	ASSSRGTGDQPQH
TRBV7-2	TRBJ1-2	ASSIPTGGSYGYT
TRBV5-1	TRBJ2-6	ASTSGNSGANVLT
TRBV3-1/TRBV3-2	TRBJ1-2	ASSNNYGYT
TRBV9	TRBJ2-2	ASSPGTGTVGELF
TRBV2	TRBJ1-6	ASMGPGGNSPLH
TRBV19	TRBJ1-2	ASSIRPRQGIDYGYT
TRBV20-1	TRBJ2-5	SASNPAEIQETQY
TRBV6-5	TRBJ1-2	VTRAGNYGYT
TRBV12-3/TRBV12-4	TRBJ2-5	ASSRTVQETQY
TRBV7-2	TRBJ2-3	ASSLQASGGTDTQY
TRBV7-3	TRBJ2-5	ASRCAEDSEGETQY
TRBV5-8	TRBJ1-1	ASSLSPVNTEAF
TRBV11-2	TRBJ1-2	ASSLAGQRGYT
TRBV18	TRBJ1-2	ASSPEGVSYGYT
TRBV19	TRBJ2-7	ASSIRGPTGSRSYEQY
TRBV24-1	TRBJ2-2	ATSDTGRSNTGELF
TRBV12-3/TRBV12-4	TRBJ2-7	ASSRLSEQY
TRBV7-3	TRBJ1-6	ASSLTGPGPLH
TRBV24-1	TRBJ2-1	ATSDSYGQDYNEQF
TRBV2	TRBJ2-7	ASRPTGEGTYEQY
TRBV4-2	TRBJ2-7	ASSQGLAATYEQY
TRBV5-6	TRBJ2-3	ASSLGTAGVTGTQY
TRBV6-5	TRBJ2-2	ASRDRTIIGELF
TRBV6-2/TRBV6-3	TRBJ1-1	ASSYSSRRGLNTEAF
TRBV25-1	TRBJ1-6	ASSSGGSYNSPLH
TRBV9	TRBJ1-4	ASSVNEGATNEKLF
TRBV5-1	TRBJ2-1	ASSPPASGGPNEQF
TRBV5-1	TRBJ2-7	ASSLGDRSTPEQY
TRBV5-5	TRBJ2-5	ASSLARDRMGETQY
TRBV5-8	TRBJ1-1	ASIGRGLEAF
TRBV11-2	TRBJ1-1	ASSLHQGNTEAF
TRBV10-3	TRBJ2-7	AISESFFTGVSYEQY
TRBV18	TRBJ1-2	ASSPPTGANYGYT
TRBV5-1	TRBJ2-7	ASSLGTGLYEQY
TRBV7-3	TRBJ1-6	ASSLTGDSPLH
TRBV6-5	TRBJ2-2	ASTRDRDGRELF
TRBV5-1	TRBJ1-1	ASSDQINTEAF
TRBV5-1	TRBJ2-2	ASSLDEGSWGELF
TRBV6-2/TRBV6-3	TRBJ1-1	ASSGPMNTEAF
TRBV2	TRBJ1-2	ASSEGGGNYGYT
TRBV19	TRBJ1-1	ASGAPRMNTEAF
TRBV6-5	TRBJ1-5	ASSLWEADQPQH
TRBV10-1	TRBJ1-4	ASSGARRGEKLF
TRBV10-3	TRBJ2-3	AIRKDRASGTDTQY
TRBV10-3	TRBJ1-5	AISESEQPQH
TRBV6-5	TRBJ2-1	ASSYSGGGARDEQF
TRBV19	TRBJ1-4	ASSTGLDRAELF
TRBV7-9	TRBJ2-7	ASSSGLAYEQY
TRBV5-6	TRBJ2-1	ASRIRGQGYNEQF
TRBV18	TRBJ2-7	ASSPPVRTTNYEQY
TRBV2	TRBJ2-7	ASRGTGRIEQY
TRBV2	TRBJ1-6	ASSAPGTGYNSPLH